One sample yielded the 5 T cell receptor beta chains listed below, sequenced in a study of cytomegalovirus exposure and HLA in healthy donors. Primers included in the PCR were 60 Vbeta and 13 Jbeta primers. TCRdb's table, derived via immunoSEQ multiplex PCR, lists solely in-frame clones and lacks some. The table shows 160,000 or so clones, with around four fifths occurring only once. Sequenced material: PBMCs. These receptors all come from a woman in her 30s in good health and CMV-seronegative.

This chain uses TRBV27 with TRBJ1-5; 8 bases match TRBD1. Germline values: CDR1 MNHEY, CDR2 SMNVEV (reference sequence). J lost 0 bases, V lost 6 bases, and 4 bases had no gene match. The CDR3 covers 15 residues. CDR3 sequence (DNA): TGTGCCAGCAGGGACAGGGTCTTTAGCAATCAGCCCCAGCATTTT. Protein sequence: CASRDRVFSNQPQHF.

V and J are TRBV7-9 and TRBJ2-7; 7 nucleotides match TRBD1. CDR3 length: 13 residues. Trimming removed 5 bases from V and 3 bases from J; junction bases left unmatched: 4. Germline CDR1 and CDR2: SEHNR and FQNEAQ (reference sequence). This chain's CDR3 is CASSRDSGYEQYF. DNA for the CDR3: TGTGCCAGCAGCCGGGACAGTGGCTACGAGCAGTACTTC.

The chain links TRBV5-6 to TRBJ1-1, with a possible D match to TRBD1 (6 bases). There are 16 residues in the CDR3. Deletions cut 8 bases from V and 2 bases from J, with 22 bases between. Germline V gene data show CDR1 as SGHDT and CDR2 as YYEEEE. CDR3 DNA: TGTGCCAGTCTAGCAGGGACACCCACCCCAAACACTGAAGCTTTCTTT. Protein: CASLAGTPTPNTEAFF.

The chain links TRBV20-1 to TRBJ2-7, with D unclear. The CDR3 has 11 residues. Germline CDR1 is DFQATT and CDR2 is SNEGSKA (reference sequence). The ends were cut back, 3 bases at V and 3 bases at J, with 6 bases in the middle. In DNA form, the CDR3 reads TGCAGTGCTAGGGTTAGCTACGAGCAGTACTTC. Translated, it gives CSARVSYEQYF.

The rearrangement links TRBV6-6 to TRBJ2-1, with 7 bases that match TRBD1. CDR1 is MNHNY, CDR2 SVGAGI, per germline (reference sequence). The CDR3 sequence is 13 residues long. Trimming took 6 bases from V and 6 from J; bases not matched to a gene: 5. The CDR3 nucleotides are TGTGCCAGCAGAACGACAGGGAGCAATGAGCAGTTCTTC. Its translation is CASRTTGSNEQFF.